The 30 T cell receptor beta chains listed next were all sequenced from one sample in a study of blood T cell repertoires in COVID-19 (dated by TCRdb to about 2020). Libraries were constructed by the immunoSEQ multiplex PCR assay. TCRdb took this table from immuneACCESS and kept in-frame rearrangements with V and J called. Such tables lack part of the clones; where checked against another copy, unresolved V genes explain under half of the gap, and the rest is unexplained. Across this sample there are nearly 40,000 clones, with over 80% seen only once. The ten biggest clones cover approximately 8.1% of the sample. The sample comprised peripheral blood. All receptors derive from a woman aged 70-85 years with acute or convalescent COVID-19.

The chain carries TRBV11-3 and TRBJ1-1, with unresolved D. The germline gives CDR1 SGHNT, CDR2 YENEEA. The CDR3 consists of 12 residues. Trimming removed 10 bases at V and 0 bases at J, with 9 bases between. CDR3 amino acids: CAIPGVNTEAFF. The CDR3 DNA is TGTGCCATCCCCGGTGTGAACACTGAAGCTTTCTTT.

The sample holds one count of this clone. The chain uses TRBV9 and TRBJ2-1, with 10 bases aligning to TRBD2. From germline, CDR1 is SGDLS and CDR2 YYNGEE. The J segment lost 2 bases and the V segment lost 4 bases, leaving 3 bases of the junction unmatched. This CDR3 region has 15 residues. This chain's CDR3 is CASSYLAGAYNEQFF. The DNA of the CDR3 is TGTGCCAGCAGCTATCTAGCGGGGGCCTACAATGAGCAGTTCTTC.

This sequence joins TRBV14 and TRBJ2-1; 9 positions match TRBD2. Unmatched junction bases numbered 7, after V lost 3 bases and J lost 7 bases. This CDR3 is built from 15 residues. CDR1 is SGHDN, CDR2 FVKESK, per germline. As DNA, the CDR3 is TGTGCCAGCAGCCACGTAAGCGGGAGGAGGAATGAGCAGTTCTTC. This translates into CASSHVSGRRNEQFF.

The rearrangement links TRBV21-1 to TRBJ2-3; TRBD1, the table's D call, lacks a check against the DNA. TRBV21-1 is designated a pseudogene. The CDR3 is 17 residues long. For the CDR3, the DNA is TGTGCCAGCAGCAAAGTAGAAGGACAGACTAGCACAGATACGCAGTATTTT. Encoded protein: CASSKVEGQTSTDTQYF.

The chain joins TRBV6-2 or TRBV6-3 to TRBJ1-4; D gene unclear. There are 15 residues in the CDR3. Trimming stripped 6 bases from V and 7 bases from J, with 18 bases between. Germline lookup yields CDR1 MNHEY and CDR2 SVGEGT. The CDR3, as DNA: TGTGCCAGCAGCCAAACTGGTATGGAGCTTGAAAAACTGTTTTTT. The encoded protein is CASSQTGMELEKLFF.

V is TRBV10-1 and J is TRBJ2-5; 10 positions agree with TRBD2. J lost 3 bases, V lost 4 bases, and 5 bases had no gene match. The CDR3 sequence is 15 residues long. Germline CDR1 WNHNN, CDR2 SYGVQD (reference sequence). In DNA form, the CDR3 reads TGCGCCAGCAGTGCAGTAACTAGCGGGGAAGAGACCCAGTACTTC. Protein: CASSAVTSGEETQYF.

This rearrangement joins TRBV3-1 (or the pseudogene TRBV3-2) to TRBJ2-1; D is uncertain. CDR1 is LGHDT, CDR2 YNNKEL, per germline (reference sequence). This CDR3 has 14 amino acids. V was shortened by 1 base and J by 7 bases, with 11 bases between the two germline ends. The CDR3 is CASSQGYAGNEQFF. The CDR3 DNA is TGTGCCAGCAGCCAAGGTTATGCCGGGAATGAGCAGTTCTTC.

The chain links TRBV4-3 to TRBJ2-1; 9 nucleotides line up with TRBD2. The V gene end was trimmed by 1 base and the J gene end by 6 bases; junction bases not matched to a gene: 4. Per germline, CDR1 LGHNA and CDR2 YSLEER. The CDR3 covers 15 residues. CDR3 region: CASSQGAGGFNEQFF. In nucleotides, the CDR3 is TGCGCCAGCAGCCAAGGGGCGGGAGGGTTCAATGAGCAGTTCTTC.

The chain links TRBV6-2 or TRBV6-3 to TRBJ2-1, with 9 bases aligning to TRBD2. CDR1 and CDR2 (germline): MNHEY, SVGEGT. The CDR3 is made up of 18 amino acids. V gave up 2 bases and J gave up 7 bases; unmatched junction bases: 15. DNA of the CDR3: TGTGCCAGCAGTTACCCTAGCGGGGCAAACCCCGGTAGGAATGAGCAGTTCTTC. Protein: CASSYPSGANPGRNEQFF.

This clone was picked up one time. This chain links TRBV25-1 with TRBJ1-4; tentatively, D is TRBD1 (6 bases). The CDR3 covers 14 residues. Germline V lookup: CDR1 MGHDK, CDR2 SYGVNS. V gave up 3 bases and J gave up 7 bases, with 12 bases separating them. CDR3 sequence: CASSDGRGGEKLFF. CDR3 in DNA: TGTGCCAGCAGTGACGGCAGGGGTGGTGAAAAACTGTTTTTT.

The rearrangement joins TRBV7-2 to TRBJ2-5; perhaps TRBD1 as D (6 bases). The length of the CDR3 is 14 residues. V lost 2 bases and J lost 5, with 12 bases in between. Germline V lookup: CDR1 SGHTA, CDR2 FQGNSA. The CDR3 bases are TGTGCCAGCAGCTTAAGCAGGGGTGGGGAGACCCAGTACTTC. This translates into CASSLSRGGETQYF.

CDR3 sequence (DNA): TGTGCCAGTAGTATCGCTTCCGAGACTAGAGTCTGGCAGTTCTTC. It is translated as CASSIASETRVWQFF. The chain links TRBV19 to TRBJ2-1; a weak D match, TRBD2 (6 bases). V gave up 3 bases and J gave up 12 bases, with 21 bases separating them. The CDR3 covers 15 residues. Germline CDR1 is LNHDA and CDR2 is SQIVND (reference sequence). The full variable domain, in which reference TRBV19 and TRBJ2-1 provide the parts outside the CDR3, is DGGITQSPKYLFRKEGQNVTLSCEQNLNHDAMYWYRQDPGQGLRLIYYSQIVNDFQKGDIAEGYSVSREKKESFPLTVTSAQKNPTAFYLCASSIASETRVWQFFGPGTRLTVL.

The table lists this clone with a few counts. CDR3 protein: CASSLGDRTGTNEKLFF. The CDR3 DNA reads TGTGCCAGCAGCTTAGGGGACCGGACAGGAACTAATGAAAAACTGTTTTTT. The chain employs TRBV7-9 and TRBJ1-4; 7 nucleotides agree with TRBD1. This CDR3 is 17 amino acids long. With 1 base clipped from V and 1 base from J, the junction kept 6 bases outside the gene matches. CDR1 is SEHNR and CDR2 is FQNEAQ in the germline V gene (reference sequence).

This clone showed up just once. This rearrangement joins TRBV6-6 to TRBJ1-3; D unresolved. Germline assignment: CDR1 MNHNY and CDR2 SVGAGI (reference sequence). CDR3 length equals 13 residues. Deletions cut 8 bases from V and 0 bases from J, with 8 bases between. CDR3 protein: CASGMSSGNTIYF. The DNA of the CDR3 is TGTGCCAGCGGTATGAGCTCTGGAAACACCATATATTTT.

This chain uses TRBV6-2 or TRBV6-3 with TRBJ1-5; D unclear. The length of the CDR3 is 12 residues. The V gene's germline CDR1 is MNHEY and CDR2 SVGEGT. V was shortened by 5 bases and J by 4 bases, with 6 bases between the two germline ends. The CDR3 bases are TGTGCCAGCAGTCCCAGGAATCAGCCCCAGCATTTT. It specifies CASSPRNQPQHF.

This CDR3 reads CASSQGTSGGYTF. DNA of the CDR3: TGCGCCAGCAGCCAGGGTACTAGCGGTGGCTACACCTTC. The rearrangement joins TRBV4-3 to TRBJ1-2; D is ambiguous. CDR1 is LGHNA and CDR2 is YSLEER in the germline V gene. Trimming took off 3 bases at V and 7 bases at J, with 12 bases between the two ends. The CDR3 is 13 residues long.

This clone was detected only a few times. The chain links TRBV7-6 to TRBJ1-2, with a possible D match to TRBD1 (6 bases). The CDR3 loop spans 13 amino acids. Trimming shortened V by 4 bases and J by 10 bases, and 16 bases separated the two germline ends. Looked up from germline, CDR1 is SGHVS and CDR2 is FNYEAQ. This CDR3 is CASSSLDSLFYTF. CDR3 bases: TGTGCCAGCAGCTCTTTGGACAGTCTATTCTACACCTTC.

The genes are TRBV29-1 and TRBJ2-1; no reliable D call. Germline values: CDR1 SQVTM, CDR2 ANQGSEA. The CDR3 contains 11 residues. Trimming took 2 bases from V and 4 from J, leaving 3 bases between them. DNA of the CDR3: TGCAGCGTTGAACTTTACAATGAGCAGTTCTTC. Translation: CSVELYNEQFF.

This clone was counted once. The chain uses TRBV7-2 and TRBJ1-1; 8 bases agree with TRBD1. The V segment lost 3 bases and the J segment 7 bases; nucleotides outside the gene matches: 4. The length of the CDR3 is 13 residues. Per germline, CDR1 SGHTA and CDR2 FQGNSA. CDR3 sequence reads: CASSFTGGDEAFF. The CDR3 bases are TGTGCCAGCAGCTTCACAGGGGGGGATGAAGCTTTCTTT.

The V call is TRBV7-9, the J call TRBJ1-1, with D tentatively TRBD1 (5 bases). Germline CDR1 and CDR2: SEHNR and FQNEAQ (reference sequence). This CDR3 has 12 amino acids. The germline V and J ends were trimmed by 2 bases and 7 bases, with 8 bases remaining between them. The CDR3 DNA reads as TGTGCCAGCAGCTTATCAGGGCATGAAGCTTTCTTT. This sequence encodes CASSLSGHEAFF.

The V and J genes are TRBV18 and TRBJ1-2; 8 bases are a match to TRBD1. V lost 3 bases and J lost 4; bases outside the gene matches: 7. CDR3 length: 15 residues. Per germline, CDR1 KGHSH and CDR2 LQKENI. CDR3 sequence: CASSPLTGEGYGYTF. The CDR3, as DNA: TGTGCCAGCTCACCTTTGACAGGGGAGGGCTATGGCTACACCTTC.

This clone was seen once. The gene calls are TRBV12-3 or TRBV12-4 and TRBJ1-2; D possibly corresponds to TRBD1 (5 bases). The CDR3 totals 13 residues. V was clipped by 4 bases and J by 2 bases, with 8 bases between them. As DNA, the CDR3 is TGTGCCAGCAGTTCGGACACGAACTATGGCTACACCTTC. Translation gives CASSSDTNYGYTF.

This clone appeared once. The V gene is TRBV7-9, the J gene TRBJ1-6, with 8 positions matching TRBD1. Germline trimming cut 4 bases from V and 6 bases from J; bases unmatched to any gene: 8. Germline CDR1 reads SEHNR; CDR2 reads FQNEAQ (reference sequence). This CDR3 has 16 residues. The CDR3 coding sequence is TGTGCCAGCAGCTCCGCCAGGACAGGGCTTAATTCACCCCTCCACTTT. Translation: CASSSARTGLNSPLHF.

This sequence joins TRBV5-6 and TRBJ2-3; 7 bases line up with TRBD1. The germline CDR1 and CDR2 sequences are SGHDT and YYEEEE. This CDR3 has 16 amino acids. V dropped 0 bases and J dropped 3; count of bases not matched to a gene: 7. The CDR3 region has the DNA TGTGCCAGCAGCTTGGCGAGCCAGGGGGATACAGATACGCAGTATTTT. Translating it yields CASSLASQGDTDTQYF. Full variable domain (remainder filled in from reference TRBV5-6 and TRBJ2-3): DAGVTQSPTHLIKTRGQQVTLRCSPKSGHDTVSWYQQALGQGPQFIFQYYEEEERQRGNFPDRFSGHQFPNYSSELNVNALLLGDSALYLCASSLASQGDTDTQYFGPGTRLTVL.

This chain connects TRBV18 to TRBJ2-1; D gene uncertain. From germline, CDR1 is KGHSH and CDR2 LQKENI. With 2 bases removed from V and 10 bases from J, the gap between germline ends came to 18 bases. The CDR3 covers 15 residues. CDR3 residues: CASSPARRAGGEQFF. The CDR3 DNA is TGTGCCAGCTCACCAGCCCGTAGAGCAGGTGGGGAGCAGTTCTTC. Combining the CDR3 with reference TRBV18 and TRBJ2-1 gives the whole variable domain NAGVMQNPRHLVRRRGQEARLRCSPMKGHSHVYWYRQLPEEGLKFMVYLQKENIIDESGMPKERFSAEFPKEGPSILRIQQVVRGDSAAYFCASSPARRAGGEQFFGPGTRLTVL.

This chain links TRBV6-2 or TRBV6-3 with TRBJ2-1, with 10 positions matching TRBD2. CDR3 size: 19 residues. From germline, CDR1 is MNHEY and CDR2 SVGEGT. J was trimmed by 0 bases and V by 0 bases; bases with no gene match: 8. CDR3 nucleotides: TGTGCCAGCAGTTACTCTGTCGCTAGCGGGAGACGCTCCTACAATGAGCAGTTCTTC. This gives the protein CASSYSVASGRRSYNEQFF.

The CDR3 bases are TGTGCCAGCAGCGAATTCCGATGGGGCGATACTAGCACAGATACGCAGTATTTT. Protein sequence: CASSEFRWGDTSTDTQYF. This chain links TRBV7-9 with TRBJ2-3, with D perhaps matching TRBD1 (5 bases). The length of the CDR3 is 18 residues. Germline CDR1 is SEHNR and CDR2 is FQNEAQ (reference sequence). With 5 bases removed from V and 0 bases from J, the gap between germline ends came to 21 bases.

The chain is built from TRBV19 and TRBJ1-2; 7 nucleotides line up with TRBD1. The ends lost 5 bases at V and 4 bases at J; junction bases unmatched: 19. In germline, CDR1 is LNHDA, CDR2 SQIVND (reference sequence). The CDR3 runs 18 residues. CDR3 region: CASSSRTQGQGYIYGYTF. CDR3 DNA sequence: TGTGCCAGTAGTTCCCGAACACAGGGGCAGGGATACATCTATGGCTACACCTTC.

The chain couples TRBV3-1 (or the pseudogene TRBV3-2) to TRBJ2-5, with TRBD2 matching 12 bases. The CDR3 is 16 amino acids. Trimming cost V 1 base and J 5 bases; bases outside gene matches: 5. CDR1 is LGHDT, CDR2 YNNKEL, per germline (reference sequence). CDR3 sequence reads: CASSQGLAGVSETQYF. The DNA for the CDR3 is TGTGCCAGCAGCCAAGGACTAGCGGGAGTTTCGGAGACCCAGTACTTC.

The chain uses TRBV7-2 and TRBJ2-2, with TRBD1 matching over 7 bases. The J segment lost 4 bases and the V segment lost 6 bases, leaving 8 bases of the junction unmatched. CDR3 length: 15 amino acids. Germline V gene lookup returns CDR1 SGHTA and CDR2 FQGNSA. CDR3 nucleotides: TGTGCCAGCAGTCCACAGGGGTGGGGCACCGGGGAGCTGTTTTTT. Translation gives CASSPQGWGTGELFF.